Listed here are 7 T cell receptor beta chains from one sample, sequenced in a study of cytomegalovirus exposure and HLA in healthy donors. Assay: immunoSEQ multiplex PCR; the TCRdb copy retains only in-frame clones and omits some. This table has approximately 300,000 clones, about 85% appearing once. Sequenced input: PBMCs. Receptors originate from a woman aged 25 to 39 in good health and CMV-seropositive.

This chain joins TRBV15 and TRBJ2-7; D possibly corresponds to TRBD1 (5 bases). Germline V gives CDR1 LNHNV, CDR2 YYDKDF (reference sequence). The CDR3 extends over 14 amino acids. V lost 2 bases and J 2 bases, leaving 10 bases between the germline ends. As DNA, the CDR3 is TGTGCCACCAGCAGACTAGGGGAAACCTACGAGCAGTACTTC. Its protein product is CATSRLGETYEQYF.

The V gene is TRBV5-1, the J gene TRBJ2-5; the match to TRBD1 covers 7 bases. V lost 2 bases and J lost 2; bases outside the gene matches: 9. The germline V gene encodes CDR1 SGHRS and CDR2 YFSETQ. CDR3 size: 16 residues. CDR3 protein: CASSFGGQALQETQYF. The CDR3 nucleotides are TGCGCCAGCAGCTTTGGCGGACAGGCTCTACAAGAGACCCAGTACTTC.

The chain recombines TRBV4-2 with TRBJ2-1; 11 bases line up with TRBD2. After removal of 2 bases from V and 3 bases from J, the junction contained 6 bases not matched to a gene. This CDR3 comprises 17 residues. Looked up from germline, CDR1 is LGHNA and CDR2 is YNFKEQ. This chain's CDR3 is CASSQTAGTSGYNEQFF. CDR3 sequence (DNA): TGTGCCAGCAGCCAAACAGCCGGGACTAGCGGCTACAATGAGCAGTTCTTC.

This clone was found once. This rearrangement joins TRBV28 to TRBJ2-7; 7 nucleotides match TRBD1. Per germline, CDR1 MDHEN and CDR2 SYDVKM. The CDR3 is made up of 13 amino acids. The V and J ends lost 3 bases and 5 bases, in that order; junction bases with no gene match: 4. CDR3 DNA: TGTGCCAGCAGTTTGATACAGGGGCACGAGCAGTACTTC. It yields the protein CASSLIQGHEQYF.

This clone came up once. The chain combines TRBV2 with TRBJ1-5; D may be TRBD1 (6 bases). The V gene lost 4 bases and the J gene lost 3 bases, with 10 bases spanning the gap. The germline CDR1 and CDR2 sequences are SNHLY and FYNNEI. This CDR3 is 14 amino acids long. The CDR3 is CASSVRGYNQPQHF. CDR3 DNA: TGTGCCAGCAGTGTGAGGGGGTACAATCAGCCCCAGCATTTT.

The gene calls are TRBV10-3 and TRBJ2-1; D call uncertain. Germline V gives CDR1 ENHRY, CDR2 SYGVKD. The germline V and J ends were trimmed by 0 bases and 0 bases, with 6 bases remaining between them. This CDR3 has 15 amino acids. CDR3 residues: CAISESKASYNEQFF. The CDR3 coding sequence is TGTGCCATCAGTGAGTCAAAGGCCTCCTACAATGAGCAGTTCTTC.

The chain employs TRBV19 and TRBJ2-7; the D gene is possibly TRBD1 (6 bases). CDR3 length equals 12 residues. The V gene's germline CDR1 is LNHDA and CDR2 SQIVND (reference sequence). V lost 5 bases, J lost 3 bases, and 8 bases lay in between. The CDR3 spells CASSVQGYEQYF. The CDR3 coding sequence is TGTGCCAGTAGTGTACAGGGCTACGAGCAGTACTTC.